The present T cell receptor (beta chain) was sequenced within a study of neurological immune-mediated disorders. Study-level results: When the repertoires were sorted by phylogenetic grouping, those of 18 of 34 multiple sclerosis patients ended up in one related-CDR3 cluster, a possible signature.

V was pared by 3 bases and J by 2 bases, with 5 bases of the junction left unmatched. The germline CDR1 and CDR2 sequences are LGHNA and YSLEER. This CDR3 comprises 15 residues. In this sample, this clonotype turned up many times. Its antigen is unidentified. The cDNA came from 5'RACE with 10-nucleotide random UMIs. Via MiXCR, TCRdb re-called the 5' RACE reads, giving one row per CDR3 protein. The sample contains 42,000 or so distinct CDR3 sequences, 2.5% of which appear only once. The V call is TRBV4-3, the J call TRBJ2-7; 9 nucleotides align to TRBD1. What was sequenced was PBMCs. This sequence originates from a man aged 25-40 years with multiple sclerosis. CDR3 loop: CASSQGQGEAYEQYF. In DNA form, the CDR3 reads TGCGCCAGCAGCCAGGGACAGGGTGAAGCCTACGAGCAGTACTTC.